Sequencing of this T cell receptor beta chain was carried out in a study of neurological immune-mediated disorders. After removal of 4 bases from V and 5 bases from J, the junction contained 11 bases not matched to a gene. The CDR3 length is 16 residues. Germline loops: CDR1 SGHRS, CDR2 YFSETQ. Each CDR3 protein is one row after TCRdb ran MiXCR on the 5' RACE reads. The sample contains tens of thousands of distinct CDR3 sequences, roughly 13% of which appear only once. This clonotype was seen many times. Sequenced material: PBMCs. This TCR was recovered from a female donor in good health. J is TRBJ2-1 and V is TRBV5-1, with TRBD2 matching over 8 bases. The CDR3 region has the DNA TGCGCCAGCAGCCCCCTGAGTAGCGGGACCCACAATGAGCAGTTCTTC. It translates to CASSPLSSGTHNEQFF. The full variable domain, rest sourced from reference TRBV5-1 and TRBJ2-1, is KAGVTQTPRYLIKTRGQQVTLSCSPISGHRSVSWYQQTPGQGLQFLFEYFSETQRNKGNFPGRFSGRQFSNSRSEMNVSTLELGDSALYLCASSPLSSGTHNEQFFGPGTRLTVL.